Listed here is a single T cell receptor beta chain. The antigen this receptor binds is unknown. The sample holds no much larger clone one base away, and base qualities are not on file. This specimen comes from a study of shared clonotypes between healthy human individuals (dated by TCRdb to 2018 to 2020). Looking at the study overall: A few men and a couple of women, aged 18 to 49 years, made up the cohort. The study deeply sequenced blood TCR repertoires of five healthy adults to estimate repertoire size and the extent of clonotype sharing between individuals. To increase sequencing depth and limit assay-specific biases, TCR repertoire library preparation and sequencing were carried out by different laboratories using diverse techniques. For each donor, three plates each were used for CD4 naive and CD4 memory, two plates were used for CD8 naive, and one plate was used for CD8 memory. Between about 0.9 and 10 billion PBMCs per donor were obtained by leukapheresis. On the study overall, not on this receptor specifically: Larger estimated clonotype richness was generally found for naive subsets than for memory subsets. Sharing across several donors was observed for about 5% of naive CD4, 3.5% of naive CD8, 2% to 2.5% of memory CD4, and about 0.4% of memory CD8 clonotypes. Higher generation probabilities were observed for clonotypes shared by all four sorted-subset donors than for non-shared clonotypes. Only blood was sampled, and tissue TCR repertoires likely differ from those in blood. Even with the large sequencing depth, rarefaction of the sorted-subset datasets indicated that sequencing was incomplete. Pairwise subsampling indicated that sequencing depth was expected to affect the degree of clonotype sharing among donors. Because the study included only a small number of donors, the genetic and exposure-history diversity represented was limited.

Cut back by 0 bases and 0 bases, the V and J ends lie 8 bases apart. CDR1 and CDR2 are drawn from the germline V gene: LGHNT, FRNRAP. The CDR3 spans 15 residues, from the cysteine through the phenylalanine. CDR3 DNA is the only sequence kept; it has 45 bases, read in frame from the first base. Healthy HIV-negative adults with no recently reported acute infections or vaccinations were included as donors. Every donor was a Caucasian adult residing in Nashville, Tennessee, USA. CD8 memory samples consisted of magnetically selected CD45RO+ cells combined with CCR7-negative CD45RA+ effector memory (TemRA) cells. After blood collection by leukapheresis, PBMCs were isolated using Ficoll-Histopaque density gradient centrifugation and then cryopreserved in the vapor phase of liquid nitrogen. Analytical flow cytometry was used to check the purity and quantity of every magnetically sorted T cell population. Genomic DNA was isolated from every sorted fraction and measured by UV absorbance on a Nanodrop 2000c.

TCR CDR3 regions were amplified from genomic DNA by multiplex PCR using the deep immunoSEQ assay. Extracted genomic DNA from each cell subset was spread evenly across all wells of several immunoSEQ 96-well plates, with each plate serving as a replicate. For sorted subsets, each replicate PCR was loaded with about 0.2 ug genomic DNA, equivalent to about 30,000 T cell genomes. Purified libraries were measured with a Qubit 3.0 fluorometer, size-checked on a Bioanalyzer 2100, and measured again with the KAPA Library Quantification kit. A separate single-read 150-cycle Illumina NextSeq 550 flow cell was used to sequence each immunoSEQ 96-well plate. The paper's data handling went like this. The immunoSEQ output contained only junctional sequences without quality scores, so filtering could not match that applied to full-length reads. Sequences were annotated with PyIR, a Python wrapper for IgBLAST v1.9, and V/J genes and CDR3 were assigned using IMGT germline references. Reads were removed for weak V/J assignments (E-value above 1e-6), missing CDR3, stop codons, out-of-frame junctions, or ambiguous translated residues. V3J clonotypes were defined as sequences sharing an identical inferred V gene, J gene, and CDR3 amino acid sequence. Percentage overlap between repertoires was calculated by dividing the number of shared unique clonotypes by the size of the smaller repertoire. RTK rarefaction, the Chao1 estimator, and Recon v2.1 estimates of unobserved clonotypes were used to assess repertoire richness. For all TCRbeta clonotypes obtained by the gDNA method from a few donors, generation probabilities were computed with OLGA. TCRdb took this table from immuneACCESS and kept in-frame rearrangements with V and J called. Such tables lack part of the clones; where checked against another copy, unresolved V genes explain under half of the gap, and the rest is unexplained. D and trimming were read from the DNA, whereas the V and J calls and clone size are those reported in that table. Across this sample there are a few hundred thousand clones, with roughly 84% seen only once. Around 16% of the sample is taken by the ten largest.

The TCR sequence derives from a young man in good health. The sample comprised memory CD8+ T cells sorted from blood. The intended sense of this specimen's cell subset or site label: CD45RO+ cells pooled with CCR7-negative TemRA cells. The chain was built from TRBV12-5 and TRBJ1-1; the D segment cannot be called with confidence. CDR3 sequence: CASGLVFALNTEAFF. The nucleotides read TGTGCTAGTGGTTTGGTATTCGCATTGAACACTGAAGCTTTCTTT.